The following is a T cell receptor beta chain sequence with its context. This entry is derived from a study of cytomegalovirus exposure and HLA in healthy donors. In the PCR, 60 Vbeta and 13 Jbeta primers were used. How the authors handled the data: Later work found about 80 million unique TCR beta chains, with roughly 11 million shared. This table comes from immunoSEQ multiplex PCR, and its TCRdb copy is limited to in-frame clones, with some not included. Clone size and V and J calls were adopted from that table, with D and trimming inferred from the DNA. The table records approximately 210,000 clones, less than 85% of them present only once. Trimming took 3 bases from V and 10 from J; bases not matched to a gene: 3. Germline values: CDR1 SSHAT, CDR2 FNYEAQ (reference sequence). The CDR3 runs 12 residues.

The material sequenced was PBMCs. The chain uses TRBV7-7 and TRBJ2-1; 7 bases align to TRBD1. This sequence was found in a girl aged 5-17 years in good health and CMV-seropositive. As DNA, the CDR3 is TGTGCCAGCAGCTTCGTAGGGGGCGAGCAGTTCTTC. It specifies CASSFVGGEQFF. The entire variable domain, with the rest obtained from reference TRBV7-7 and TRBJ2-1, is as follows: GAGVSQSPRYKVTKRGQDVTLRCDPISSHATLYWYQQALGQGPEFLTYFNYEAQPDKSGLPSDRFSAERPEGSISTLTIQRTEQRDSAMYRCASSFVGGEQFFGPGTRLTVL.